Below are 22 T cell receptor beta chains sequenced from a single sample in a study of OX40 agonist ivuxolimab in advanced cancers. Measured with immunoSEQ multiplex PCR; TCRdb has only the in-frame clones, and not every one. The sample contains 65,000 to 95,000 clones, around 82% of which appear only once. Here the sequenced sample was CD4+ or CD8+ T cells sorted from blood, taken in a trial of the OX40 agonist ivuxolimab. Receptors were obtained from an adult with an advanced solid tumor such as melanoma, head and neck, liver or kidney cancer.

The chain joins TRBV5-4 to TRBJ2-1; TRBD2 is a possible D gene (6 bases). The CDR3 totals 17 residues. V dropped 4 bases and J dropped 0 bases, with 17 bases sitting between them. The germline V gene encodes CDR1 SGHNT and CDR2 YYREEE (reference sequence). CDR3 coding DNA: TGTGCCAGCAGCCCCCGGGGTAGCGGAGGCTCCTACAATGAGCAGTTCTTC. It specifies CASSPRGSGGSYNEQFF.

The chain recombines TRBV27 with TRBJ2-7, with a weak D call TRBD1 (7 bases). Trimming shortened V by 5 bases and J by 2 bases, and 13 bases separated the two germline ends. Germline assignment: CDR1 MNHEY and CDR2 SMNVEV (reference sequence). The CDR3 loop spans 14 amino acids. The CDR3 reads CASSPQGGPYEQYF. CDR3 DNA sequence: TGTGCCAGCAGTCCCCAGGGGGGACCCTACGAGCAGTACTTC.

This clone was seen only once. The genes are TRBV7-6 and TRBJ1-2; TRBD1 aligns across 8 bases. Germline lookup yields CDR1 SGHVS and CDR2 FNYEAQ. The CDR3 loop spans 16 amino acids. The junction had 14 bases not matched to a gene; V was cut back by 3 bases and J by 8 bases. This chain's CDR3 is CASSFGQGSSSGGYTF. The CDR3 DNA is TGTGCCAGCAGCTTCGGACAGGGCTCATCGTCCGGAGGCTACACCTTC.

This chain connects TRBV10-3 to TRBJ1-2, with a weak D call TRBD1 (6 bases). Germline CDR1 ENHRY, CDR2 SYGVKD. This CDR3 region has 15 residues. The V end lost 0 bases, the J end lost 3 bases, and 11 bases lay between the germline ends. CDR3 residues: CAISESRGADYGYTF. As DNA, the CDR3 is TGTGCCATCAGTGAGTCCAGGGGCGCGGACTATGGCTACACCTTC.

V and J are TRBV27 and TRBJ2-5, with D perhaps matching TRBD2 (7 bases). The CDR3 has 15 amino acids. The V end lost 5 bases, the J end lost 4 bases, and 17 bases lay between the germline ends. From germline, CDR1 is MNHEY and CDR2 SMNVEV (reference sequence). The CDR3 reads CASSTWGGARETQYF. CDR3 sequence (DNA): TGTGCCAGCAGTACCTGGGGGGGGGCGCGAGAGACCCAGTACTTC.

The chain recombines TRBV5-4 with TRBJ1-6; 9 nucleotides agree with TRBD1. J gave up 11 bases and V 4 bases, and 10 bases lay outside the gene matches. The germline V gene has CDR1 SGHNT and CDR2 YYREEE (reference sequence). This CDR3 region has 15 residues. CDR3: CASSTTGGAVAPLHF. In DNA form, the CDR3 reads TGTGCCAGCAGCACCACAGGGGGCGCGGTCGCACCCCTCCACTTT.

This chain joins TRBV30 and TRBJ1-3; D is unresolved. Germline V gene sequence: CDR1 GTSNPN, CDR2 SVGIG (reference sequence). There are 12 residues in the CDR3. Trimming cost V 1 base and J 3 bases, with 4 bases left between them. CDR3 nucleotides: TGTGCCTGGAGTGAGTATGGAAACACCATATATTTT. This sequence encodes CAWSEYGNTIYF.

This chain uses TRBV7-2 with TRBJ2-1; 10 bases match TRBD2. J lost 8 bases, V lost 6 bases, and 10 bases had no gene match. Germline CDR1 and CDR2: SGHTA and FQGNSA. The CDR3 contains 15 residues. The CDR3 region is CASSPSSGSRYEQFF. The CDR3 bases are TGTGCCAGCAGTCCCTCTAGCGGGAGTCGGTATGAGCAGTTCTTC.

The rearrangement uses TRBV11-1 and TRBJ2-5; D possibly corresponds to TRBD1 (6 bases). Trimming took off 4 bases at V and 3 bases at J, with 9 bases between the two ends. CDR3 length: 13 amino acids. Germline lookup yields CDR1 SGHAT and CDR2 FQDESV (reference sequence). The CDR3 spells CASSWNREETQYF. In nucleotides, the CDR3 is TGTGCCAGCAGCTGGAACAGGGAAGAGACCCAGTACTTC.

The DNA for the CDR3 is TGTGCCAGCACCTTCCTCGGCGAGCAGTACTTC. As protein: CASTFLGEQYF. V gene TRBV27 combines with J gene TRBJ2-7; no clear D gene. Germline values: CDR1 MNHEY, CDR2 SMNVEV (reference sequence). V was clipped by 7 bases and J by 6 bases, with 10 bases between them. This CDR3 has 11 amino acids.

The chain links TRBV30 to TRBJ2-7, with TRBD1 identical over 12 bases. The CDR3 runs 15 residues. Trimming removed 4 bases from V and 5 bases from J; junction bases left unmatched: 9. CDR1 GTSNPN and CDR2 SVGIG come from the germline V gene (reference sequence). DNA for the CDR3: TGTGCCTGGACTCGGGCCGGGACAGGGGGCAACGAGCAGTACTTC. Translating gives CAWTRAGTGGNEQYF.

This clone was picked up one time. The chain has TRBV28 and TRBJ1-2, with D unresolved. The CDR3 length is 14 residues. Looked up from germline, CDR1 is MDHEN and CDR2 is SYDVKM. The V and J ends lost 1 base and 2 bases respectively, with 8 bases between them. CDR3 DNA sequence: TGTGCCAGCAGTTTATTGATCTCAAACTATGGCTACACCTTC. Its translation: CASSLLISNYGYTF.

A word on this clone: Relative to the germline gene, one junction end is altered; a read error may explain this. This chain joins TRBV7-9 and TRBJ2-7, with 12 bases matching TRBD2. The germline CDR1 and CDR2 sequences are SEHNR and FQNEAQ (reference sequence). The CDR3 has 14 residues. CDR3 coding DNA: TGTGCCAGCAGACTAGCGGGAGGAGGGTACGGGCAGTACTTC. It translates to CASRLAGGGYGQYF.

The chain employs TRBV5-4 and TRBJ1-2, with 7 nucleotides matching TRBD1. Germline trimming cut 3 bases from V and 7 bases from J; bases unmatched to any gene: 12. The CDR3 is made up of 15 amino acids. The germline CDR1 and CDR2 sequences are SGHNT and YYREEE (reference sequence). The CDR3 here is CASSSPGGAQRGYTF. Here the CDR3 DNA reads TGTGCCAGCAGCTCCCCAGGGGGGGCGCAACGTGGCTACACCTTC. The full variable domain, in which reference TRBV5-4 and TRBJ1-2 provide the parts outside the CDR3, is ETGVTQSPTHLIKTRGQQVTLRCSSQSGHNTVSWYQQALGQGPQFIFQYYREEENGRGNFPPRFSGLQFPNYSSELNVNALELDDSALYLCASSSPGGAQRGYTFGSGTRLTVV.

The chain carries TRBV4-3 and TRBJ2-1; D tentatively fits TRBD1 or TRBD2 (5 bases each). The V gene lost 5 bases and the J gene lost 9 bases, with 14 bases spanning the gap. Germline V gene lookup returns CDR1 LGHNA and CDR2 YSLEER. This CDR3 is built from 13 residues. The CDR3 nucleotides read TGCGCCAGCAGCTCCACCACGGGGCTTGAGCAGTTCTTC. This encodes CASSSTTGLEQFF.

This chain joins TRBV5-1 and TRBJ2-5, with TRBD2 matching 10 bases. This CDR3 comprises 15 residues. CDR1 SGHRS and CDR2 YFSETQ come from the germline V gene. The junction had 6 bases not matched to a gene; V was cut back by 0 bases and J by 7 bases. This CDR3 reads CASSLGLAGHGTQYF. The CDR3 DNA sequence: TGCGCCAGCAGCTTGGGACTAGCGGGCCACGGGACCCAGTACTTC.

The chain is built from TRBV5-3 and TRBJ1-5; D unresolved. TRBV5-3 is an open reading frame, and its role is uncertain. This CDR3 is 12 amino acids long. The V gene lost 4 bases and the J gene lost 9 bases, with 11 bases spanning the gap. CDR3 sequence reads: CARSQSRAPQHF. The CDR3 DNA is TGTGCCAGAAGCCAAAGTCGAGCGCCCCAGCATTTT.

This sequence joins TRBV5-1 and TRBJ1-3; D is perhaps TRBD1 (5 bases). Germline CDR1 is SGHRS and CDR2 is YFSETQ. The CDR3 runs 14 residues. The ends were cut back, 4 bases at V and 4 bases at J, with 12 bases in the middle. The CDR3 bases are TGCGCCAGCAGCGCCGGGGGGTCCGGAAACACCATATATTTT. Protein sequence: CASSAGGSGNTIYF. Based on the CDR3 plus reference TRBV5-1 and TRBJ1-3, the full variable domain is KAGVTQTPRYLIKTRGQQVTLSCSPISGHRSVSWYQQTPGQGLQFLFEYFSETQRNKGNFPGRFSGRQFSNSRSEMNVSTLELGDSALYLCASSAGGSGNTIYFGEGSWLTVV.

The chain joins TRBV18 to TRBJ1-5, with 9 bases that match TRBD1. The length of the CDR3 is 16 residues. CDR1 and CDR2 from the germline V gene are KGHSH and LQKENI. J was trimmed by 6 bases and V by 5 bases; bases with no gene match: 11. The CDR3 DNA is TGTGCCAGCTCATCCCTCGGGGACAGGGTTCGTCAGCCCCAGCATTTT. It codes for CASSSLGDRVRQPQHF. Full variable domain (remainder filled in from reference TRBV18 and TRBJ1-5): NAGVMQNPRHLVRRRGQEARLRCSPMKGHSHVYWYRQLPEEGLKFMVYLQKENIIDESGMPKERFSAEFPKEGPSILRIQQVVRGDSAAYFCASSSLGDRVRQPQHFGDGTRLSIL.

This chain connects TRBV5-1 to TRBJ2-3; maybe TRBD1 (5 bases). V was pared by 1 base and J by 6 bases, with 12 bases between. The CDR3 is 14 residues long. Germline assignment: CDR1 SGHRS and CDR2 YFSETQ. Here the CDR3 reads CASSLNQGKDTQYF. The DNA of the CDR3 is TGCGCCAGCAGCTTGAATCAGGGAAAGGATACGCAGTATTTT.

V usage is TRBV18 and J usage is TRBJ2-7, with 9 bases identical to TRBD1. Germline values: CDR1 KGHSH, CDR2 LQKENI. V lost 4 bases and J lost 6; bases outside the gene matches: 4. The CDR3 runs 13 residues. The CDR3 reads CASSRPTGGEQYF. In nucleotides, the CDR3 is TGTGCCAGCTCACGGCCGACAGGGGGCGAGCAGTACTTC.

A note on this clone: The junction departs from germline at one end; a sequencing error may be responsible. The chain has TRBV7-7 and TRBJ2-2; unclear D gene. The length of the CDR3 is 13 residues. Germline values: CDR1 SSHAT, CDR2 FNYEAQ (reference sequence). The chain's CDR3 is CASSFEETGELFF. The CDR3 bases are TGTGCTAGCAGCTTCGAGGAAACCGGGGAGCTGTTTTTT. Filled out from reference TRBV7-7 and TRBJ2-2, the complete variable domain reads GAGVSQSPRYKVTKRGQDVTLRCDPISSHATLYWYQQALGQGPEFLTYFNYEAQPDKSGLPSDRFSAERPEGSISTLTIQRTEQRDSAMYRCASSFEETGELFFGEGSRLTVL.